This TCR beta chain was captured in a study of T cells after yellow fever vaccination. Study at large: With SMART-Seq v4 Ultra Low Input, the fractions containing low cell numbers were prepared.

Details on this clonotype: As yet, its antigen is unknown.

The CDR3 is 17 amino acids. Germline CDR1 is SGHRS and CDR2 is YFSETQ. V lost 2 bases, J lost 1 base, and 4 bases stayed unmatched. One entry per CDR3 protein, called by TCRdb with MiXCR from the 5' RACE reads. The data contain around 310,000 distinct CDR3 sequences, roughly 3.5% of them singletons. General study results and limits: Contamination by abundant bulk-population clonotypes could be present in FACS-sorted repertoires. Peaking faster, on day 5 versus 15, the secondary response was nonetheless weaker. After the booster, nearly 98% of CD4 and 75% to 90% of CD8 primary-response clones were re-detected.

The chain couples TRBV5-1 to TRBJ2-3; 13 bases fit TRBD2. The receptor comes from a young man who received the YFV17D yellow fever vaccine. The sample consisted of PBMCs, taken on the day of the yellow fever booster vaccination. The CDR3 loop is CASSLLAGGTGTDTQYF. The CDR3 coding sequence is TGCGCCAGCAGCTTACTAGCGGGGGGGACGGGCACAGATACGCAGTATTTT. Supplemented by reference TRBV5-1 and TRBJ2-3, the full variable domain reads KAGVTQTPRYLIKTRGQQVTLSCSPISGHRSVSWYQQTPGQGLQFLFEYFSETQRNKGNFPGRFSGRQFSNSRSEMNVSTLELGDSALYLCASSLLAGGTGTDTQYFGPGTRLTVL.